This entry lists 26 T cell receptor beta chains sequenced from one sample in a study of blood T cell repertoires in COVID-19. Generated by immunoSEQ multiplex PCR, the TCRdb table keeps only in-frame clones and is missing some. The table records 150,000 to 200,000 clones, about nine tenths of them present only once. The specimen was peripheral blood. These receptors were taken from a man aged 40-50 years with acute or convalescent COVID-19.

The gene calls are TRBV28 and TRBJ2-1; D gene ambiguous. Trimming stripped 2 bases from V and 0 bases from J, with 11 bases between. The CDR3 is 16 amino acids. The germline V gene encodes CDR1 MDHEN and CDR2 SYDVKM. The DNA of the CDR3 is TGTGCCAGCAGTTTAATTGGGCTGAGCTCCTACAATGAGCAGTTCTTC. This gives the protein CASSLIGLSSYNEQFF.

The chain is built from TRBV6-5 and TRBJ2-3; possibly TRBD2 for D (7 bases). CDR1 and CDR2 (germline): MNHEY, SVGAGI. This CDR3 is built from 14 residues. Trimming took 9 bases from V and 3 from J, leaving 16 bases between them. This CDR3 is CASLRGRETDTQYF. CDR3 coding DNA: TGTGCCAGTTTACGGGGGCGGGAGACAGATACGCAGTATTTT.

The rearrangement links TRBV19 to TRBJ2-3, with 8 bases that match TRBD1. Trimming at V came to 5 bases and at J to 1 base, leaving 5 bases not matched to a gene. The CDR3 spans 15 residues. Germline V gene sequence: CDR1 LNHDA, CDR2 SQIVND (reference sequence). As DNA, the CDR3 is TGTGCCAGTAGTTCGACAGGGGCTCGCACAGATACGCAGTATTTT. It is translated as CASSSTGARTDTQYF.

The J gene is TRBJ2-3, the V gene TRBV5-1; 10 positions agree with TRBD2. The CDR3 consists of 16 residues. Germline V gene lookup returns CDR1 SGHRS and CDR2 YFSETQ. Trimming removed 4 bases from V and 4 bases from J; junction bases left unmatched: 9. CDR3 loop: CASSAGGLARSDTQYF. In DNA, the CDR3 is TGCGCCAGCAGCGCTGGGGGACTAGCGCGATCAGATACGCAGTATTTT.

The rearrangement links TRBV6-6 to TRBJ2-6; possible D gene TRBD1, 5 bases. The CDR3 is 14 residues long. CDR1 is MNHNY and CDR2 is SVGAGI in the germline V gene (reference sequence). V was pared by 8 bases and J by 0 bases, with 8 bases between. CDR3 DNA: TGTGCCAGCCTTGACAGCTCTGGGGCCAACGTCCTGACTTTC. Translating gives CASLDSSGANVLTF.

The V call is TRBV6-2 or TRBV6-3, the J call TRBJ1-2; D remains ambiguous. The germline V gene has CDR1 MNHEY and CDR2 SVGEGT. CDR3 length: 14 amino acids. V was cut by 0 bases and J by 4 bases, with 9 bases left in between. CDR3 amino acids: CASSYSGVLYGYTF. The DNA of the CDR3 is TGTGCCAGCAGTTACTCCGGGGTCCTCTATGGCTACACCTTC.

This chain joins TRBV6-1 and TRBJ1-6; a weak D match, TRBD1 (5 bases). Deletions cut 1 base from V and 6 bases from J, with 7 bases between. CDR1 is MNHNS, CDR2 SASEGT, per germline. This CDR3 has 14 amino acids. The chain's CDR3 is CASSEGGFNSPLHF. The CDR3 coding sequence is TGTGCCAGCAGTGAAGGGGGCTTTAATTCACCCCTCCACTTT.

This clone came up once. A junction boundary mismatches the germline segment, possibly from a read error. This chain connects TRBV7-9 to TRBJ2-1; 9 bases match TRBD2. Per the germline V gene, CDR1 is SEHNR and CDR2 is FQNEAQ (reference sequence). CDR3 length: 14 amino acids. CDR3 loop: CASSPGTSYDEQFF. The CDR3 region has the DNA TGTGCCAGCAGCCCGGGGACTAGCTACGATGAGCAGTTCTTC.

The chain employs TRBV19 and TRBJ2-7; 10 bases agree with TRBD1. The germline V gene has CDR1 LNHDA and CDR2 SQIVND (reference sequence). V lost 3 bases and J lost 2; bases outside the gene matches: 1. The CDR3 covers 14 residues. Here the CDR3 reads CASSIGTGAYEQYF. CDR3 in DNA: TGTGCCAGTAGTATCGGGACAGGGGCCTACGAGCAGTACTTC. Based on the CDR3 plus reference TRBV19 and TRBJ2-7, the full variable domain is DGGITQSPKYLFRKEGQNVTLSCEQNLNHDAMYWYRQDPGQGLRLIYYSQIVNDFQKGDIAEGYSVSREKKESFPLTVTSAQKNPTAFYLCASSIGTGAYEQYFGPGTRLTVT.

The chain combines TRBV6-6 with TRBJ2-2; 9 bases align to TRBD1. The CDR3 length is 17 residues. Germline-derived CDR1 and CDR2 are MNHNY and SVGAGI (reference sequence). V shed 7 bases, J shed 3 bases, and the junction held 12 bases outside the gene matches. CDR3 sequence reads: CASNRTRGQGDTGELFF. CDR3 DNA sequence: TGTGCCAGCAATCGGACGAGGGGACAGGGTGACACCGGGGAGCTGTTTTTT.

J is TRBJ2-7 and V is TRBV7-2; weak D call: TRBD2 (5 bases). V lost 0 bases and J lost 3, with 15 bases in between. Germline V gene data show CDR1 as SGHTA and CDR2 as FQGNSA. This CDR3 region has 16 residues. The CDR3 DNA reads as TGTGCCAGCAGCTTAGCGGCTAGCAGAGCTAACTACGAGCAGTACTTC. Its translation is CASSLAASRANYEQYF.

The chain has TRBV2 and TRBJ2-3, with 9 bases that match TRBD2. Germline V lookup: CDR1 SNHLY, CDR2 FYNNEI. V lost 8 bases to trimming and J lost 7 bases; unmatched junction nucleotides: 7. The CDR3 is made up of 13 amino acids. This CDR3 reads CASPGRGGNTQYF. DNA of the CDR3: TGTGCCAGCCCGGGGCGGGGGGGTAATACGCAGTATTTT.

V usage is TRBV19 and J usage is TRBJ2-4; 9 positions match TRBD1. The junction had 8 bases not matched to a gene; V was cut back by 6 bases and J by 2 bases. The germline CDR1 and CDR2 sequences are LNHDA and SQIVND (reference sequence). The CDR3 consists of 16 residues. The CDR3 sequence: CASRGTGFRSKNIQYF. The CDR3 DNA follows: TGTGCCAGTAGGGGGACAGGGTTCCGATCCAAAAACATTCAGTACTTC.

This CDR3 is CASSFGTAHSGNTIYF. CDR3 nucleotides: TGTGCCAGCAGCTTTGGGACAGCCCACTCTGGAAACACCATATATTTT. This chain joins TRBV5-4 and TRBJ1-3; TRBD1 aligns across 7 bases. The CDR3 extends over 16 amino acids. V lost 2 bases and J lost 0; bases outside the gene matches: 5. Per germline, CDR1 SGHNT and CDR2 YYREEE (reference sequence).

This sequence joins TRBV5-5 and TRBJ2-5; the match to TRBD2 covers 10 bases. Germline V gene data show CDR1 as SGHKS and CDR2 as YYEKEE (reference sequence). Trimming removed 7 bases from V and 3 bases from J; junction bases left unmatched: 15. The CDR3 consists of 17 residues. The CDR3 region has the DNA TGTGCCAGCTGCCTGTTGAGCGGGGGGGCCGGGGAAGAGACCCAGTACTTC. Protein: CASCLLSGGAGEETQYF. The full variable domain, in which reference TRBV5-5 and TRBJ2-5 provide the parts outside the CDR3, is DAGVTQSPTHLIKTRGQQVTLRCSPISGHKSVSWYQQVLGQGPQFIFQYYEKEERGRGNFPDRFSARQFPNYSSELNVNALLLGDSALYLCASCLLSGGAGEETQYFGPGTRLLVL.

The CDR3 coding sequence is TGCAGTGCTAGTGCAGGAGGTAACACTGAAGCTTTCTTT. Translating gives CSASAGGNTEAFF. The V call is TRBV20-1, the J call TRBJ1-1; D gene ambiguous. The V end was cut by 3 bases, the J end by 2 bases, with 10 bases between. Germline V gene lookup returns CDR1 DFQATT and CDR2 SNEGSKA (reference sequence). The CDR3 has 13 amino acids.

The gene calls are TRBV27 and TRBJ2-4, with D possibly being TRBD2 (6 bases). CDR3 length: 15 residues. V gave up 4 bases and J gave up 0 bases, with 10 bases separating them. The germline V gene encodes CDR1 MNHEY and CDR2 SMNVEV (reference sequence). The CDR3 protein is CASSSGGLAKNIQYF. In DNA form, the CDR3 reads TGTGCCAGCAGTTCCGGGGGATTAGCCAAAAACATTCAGTACTTC.

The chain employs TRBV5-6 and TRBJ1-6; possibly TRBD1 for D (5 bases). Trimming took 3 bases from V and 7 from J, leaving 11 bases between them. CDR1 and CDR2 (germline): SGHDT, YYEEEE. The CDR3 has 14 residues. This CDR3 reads CASSYRKGNSPLHF. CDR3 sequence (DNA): TGTGCCAGCAGCTACAGGAAAGGGAATTCACCCCTCCACTTT.

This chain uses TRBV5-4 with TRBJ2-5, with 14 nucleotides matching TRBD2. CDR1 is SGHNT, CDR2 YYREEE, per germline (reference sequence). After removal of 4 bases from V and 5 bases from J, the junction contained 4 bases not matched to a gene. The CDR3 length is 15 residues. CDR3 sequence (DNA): TGTGCCAGCAGCCTGACTAGCGGGGGGGCGGAGACCCAGTACTTC. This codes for CASSLTSGGAETQYF.

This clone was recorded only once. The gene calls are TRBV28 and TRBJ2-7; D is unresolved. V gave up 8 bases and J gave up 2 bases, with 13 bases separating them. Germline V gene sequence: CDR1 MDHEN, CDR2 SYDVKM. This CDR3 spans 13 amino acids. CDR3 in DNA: TGTGCCAGCGAGAGGAGCAAACCCTACGAGCAGTACTTC. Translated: CASERSKPYEQYF.

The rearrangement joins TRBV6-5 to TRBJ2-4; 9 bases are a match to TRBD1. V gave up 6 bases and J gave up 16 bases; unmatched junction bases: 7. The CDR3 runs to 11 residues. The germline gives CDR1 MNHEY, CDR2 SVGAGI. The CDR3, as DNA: TGTGCCAGCAGCCGGGACAGGGTGGTTTACTTC. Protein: CASSRDRVVYF.

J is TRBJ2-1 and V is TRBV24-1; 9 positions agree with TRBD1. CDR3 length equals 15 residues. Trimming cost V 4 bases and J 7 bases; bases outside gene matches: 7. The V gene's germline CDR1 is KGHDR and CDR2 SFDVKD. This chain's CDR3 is CATSDPGQGSNEQFF. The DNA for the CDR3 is TGTGCCACCAGTGACCCCGGACAGGGGTCGAATGAGCAGTTCTTC.

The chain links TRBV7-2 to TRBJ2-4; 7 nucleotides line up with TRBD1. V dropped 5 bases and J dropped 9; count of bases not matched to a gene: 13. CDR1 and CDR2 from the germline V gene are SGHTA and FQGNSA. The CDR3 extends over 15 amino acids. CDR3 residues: CASSQAPTGSGIQYF. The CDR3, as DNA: TGTGCCAGCAGCCAAGCTCCGACAGGGTCGGGCATTCAGTACTTC.

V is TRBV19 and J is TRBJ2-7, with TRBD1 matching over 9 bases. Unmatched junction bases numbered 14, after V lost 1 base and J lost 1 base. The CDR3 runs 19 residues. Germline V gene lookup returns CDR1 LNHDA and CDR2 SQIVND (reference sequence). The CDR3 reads CASSIAGQGMFSESYEQYF. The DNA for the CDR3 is TGTGCCAGTAGTATAGCTGGACAGGGGATGTTTTCGGAATCCTACGAGCAGTACTTC.

This CDR3 is CASSFRGTDTQYF. The CDR3 DNA reads as TGTGCCAGCAGCTTTCGGGGCACAGATACGCAGTATTTT. The chain is built from TRBV13 and TRBJ2-3; no clear D. CDR1 and CDR2 (germline): PRHDT, FYEKMQ (reference sequence). The V gene lost 3 bases and the J gene lost 1 base, with 5 bases spanning the gap. CDR3 length: 13 residues.

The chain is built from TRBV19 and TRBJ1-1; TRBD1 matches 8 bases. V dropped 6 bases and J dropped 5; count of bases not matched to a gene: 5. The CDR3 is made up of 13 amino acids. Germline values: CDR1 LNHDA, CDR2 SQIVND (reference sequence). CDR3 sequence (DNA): TGTGCCAGTAGATCAGGGGGCGGGACTGAAGCTTTCTTT. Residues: CASRSGGGTEAFF.